A single sample is the source of the 8 T cell receptor beta chains below, sequenced in a study of blood T cell repertoires in COVID-19. Using immunoSEQ multiplex PCR, the repertoire was profiled, and TCRdb retains in-frame clones only, with some absent. The sample records a few hundred thousand clones, roughly nine tenths being singletons. Material for sequencing was PBMCs or T cells enriched from blood (not recorded which). All receptors derive from a woman aged 25 to 45 who had recovered from COVID-19.

This clone was found once. The gene calls are TRBV24-1 and TRBJ2-5; 8 bases are shared with TRBD1. Germline V lookup: CDR1 KGHDR, CDR2 SFDVKD. This CDR3 has 14 amino acids. The J segment lost 5 bases and the V segment lost 0 bases, leaving 1 base of the junction unmatched. CDR3 nucleotides: TGTGCCACCAGTGATTTGAACAGGGGGGAGACCCAGTACTTC. As protein: CATSDLNRGETQYF.

The V call is TRBV9, the J call TRBJ2-2; TRBD2 matches 8 bases. This CDR3 has 14 residues. Germline CDR1 SGDLS, CDR2 YYNGEE. Trimming took 4 bases from V and 8 from J; bases not matched to a gene: 7. The CDR3 loop is CASSIGLATGELFF. The DNA of the CDR3 is TGTGCCAGCAGCATCGGACTAGCCACAGGGGAGCTGTTTTTT.

V is TRBV5-5 and J is TRBJ2-5, with D maybe TRBD2 (6 bases). In germline, CDR1 is SGHKS, CDR2 YYEKEE (reference sequence). This CDR3 spans 15 amino acids. V was trimmed by 2 bases and J by 4 bases, leaving 15 bases between them. The CDR3 DNA is TGTGCCAGCAGCTTAGTAGTCCGGGAGTCAGAGACCCAGTACTTC. It is translated as CASSLVVRESETQYF.

The chain links TRBV28 to TRBJ2-7; a possible D gene is TRBD2 (5 bases). The CDR3 spans 14 residues. V lost 0 bases and J lost 2, with 8 bases in between. Germline V gene sequence: CDR1 MDHEN, CDR2 SYDVKM. For the CDR3, the DNA is TGTGCCAGCAGTTTATGGGCGGGCGCCTACGAGCAGTACTTC. It yields the protein CASSLWAGAYEQYF.

The rearrangement joins TRBV4-1 to TRBJ1-1; tentative D call: TRBD1 (5 bases). The germline V and J ends were trimmed by 4 bases and 4 bases, with 13 bases remaining between them. There are 14 residues in the CDR3. CDR1 and CDR2 from the germline V gene are MGHRA and YSYEKL. The CDR3 coding sequence is TGCGCCAGCAGCCGCGACAGTCCACTCACTGAAGCTTTCTTT. Encoded protein: CASSRDSPLTEAFF.

The chain links TRBV28 to TRBJ1-2; D unresolved. Trimming removed 7 bases at V and 0 bases at J, with 18 bases between. This CDR3 has 16 amino acids. Germline CDR1 reads MDHEN; CDR2 reads SYDVKM. The DNA for the CDR3 is TGTGCCAGCACCCCGTTAAGCGTAGAGGCTAACTATGGCTACACCTTC. Its protein product is CASTPLSVEANYGYTF.

This clone has a handful of counts. V gene TRBV2 combines with J gene TRBJ1-2; 11 bases fit TRBD1. CDR3 size: 18 residues. Germline values: CDR1 SNHLY, CDR2 FYNNEI. The V gene end was trimmed by 7 bases and the J gene end by 7 bases; junction bases not matched to a gene: 20. CDR3 DNA sequence: TGTGCCAGCATCCACACACAGAGATTGGACAGGGGGCGCTTTGGCTACACCTTC. Protein sequence: CASIHTQRLDRGRFGYTF.

The genes are TRBV19 and TRBJ2-2, with TRBD1 matching over 8 bases. The CDR3 is made up of 16 amino acids. Germline loops: CDR1 LNHDA, CDR2 SQIVND (reference sequence). Trimming at V came to 4 bases and at J to 2 bases, leaving 6 bases not matched to a gene. The CDR3 bases are TGTGCCAGTAGTAAGCAGGGGGCTATCAACACCGGGGAGCTGTTTTTT. Residues: CASSKQGAINTGELFF.